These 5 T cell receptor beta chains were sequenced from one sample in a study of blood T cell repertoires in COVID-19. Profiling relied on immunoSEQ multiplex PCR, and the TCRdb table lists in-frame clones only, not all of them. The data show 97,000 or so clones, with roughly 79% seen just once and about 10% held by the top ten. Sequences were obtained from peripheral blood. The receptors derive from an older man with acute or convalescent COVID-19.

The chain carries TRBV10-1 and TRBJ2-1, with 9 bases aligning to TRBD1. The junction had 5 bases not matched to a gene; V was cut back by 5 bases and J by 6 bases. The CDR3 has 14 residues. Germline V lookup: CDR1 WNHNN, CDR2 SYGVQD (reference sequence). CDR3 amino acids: CASSKPGQGNEQFF. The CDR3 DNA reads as TGCGCCAGCAGTAAACCGGGACAGGGCAATGAGCAGTTCTTC.

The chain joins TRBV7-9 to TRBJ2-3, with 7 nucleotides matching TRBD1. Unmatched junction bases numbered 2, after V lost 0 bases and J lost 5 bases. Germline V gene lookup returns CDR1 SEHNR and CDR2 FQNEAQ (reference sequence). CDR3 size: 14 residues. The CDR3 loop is CASSLAQGQDTQYF. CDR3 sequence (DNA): TGTGCCAGCAGCTTAGCACAGGGGCAAGATACGCAGTATTTT.

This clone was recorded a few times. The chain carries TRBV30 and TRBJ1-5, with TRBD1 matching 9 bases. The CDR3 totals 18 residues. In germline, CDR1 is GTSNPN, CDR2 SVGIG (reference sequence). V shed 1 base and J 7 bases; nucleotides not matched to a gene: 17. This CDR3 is CAWSGKVSDRGYRQPQHF. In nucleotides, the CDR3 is TGTGCCTGGAGTGGCAAAGTATCTGACAGGGGGTATAGGCAGCCCCAGCATTTT.

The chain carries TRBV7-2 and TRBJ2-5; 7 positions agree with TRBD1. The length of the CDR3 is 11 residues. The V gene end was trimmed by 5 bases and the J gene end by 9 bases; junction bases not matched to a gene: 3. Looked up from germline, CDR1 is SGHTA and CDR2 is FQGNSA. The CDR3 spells CASSHRGPQYF. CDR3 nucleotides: TGTGCCAGCAGCCACAGGGGACCCCAGTACTTC.

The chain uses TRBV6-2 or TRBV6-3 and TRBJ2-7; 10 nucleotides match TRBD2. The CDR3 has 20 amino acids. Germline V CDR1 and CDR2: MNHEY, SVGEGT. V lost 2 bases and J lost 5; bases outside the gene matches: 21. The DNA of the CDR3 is TGTGCCAGCAGTTACACGGCCGGGGCTAGCGGGAGTCTTCTGCCCCACGAGCAGTACTTC. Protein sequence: CASSYTAGASGSLLPHEQYF.